Following are 8 T cell receptor beta chains from one sample sequenced in a study of TIL therapy for anti-PD-1-resistant metastatic lung cancer. Time point specified: pre-treatment sample, taken before nivolumab and TIL therapy. Sequencing used immunoSEQ v3. Measured with immunoSEQ multiplex PCR; TCRdb has only the in-frame clones, and not every one. The sample includes some 18,000 clones, approximately 83% seen only once; the top ten take roughly 2%. Material: blood, obtained at baseline. Receptors were obtained from a person between 25 and 79 years old with non-small cell lung cancer.

This clone was detected a few times. The chain employs TRBV18 and TRBJ2-3; TRBD2 agrees at 7 bases. The germline gives CDR1 KGHSH, CDR2 LQKENI. Trimming cost V 6 bases and J 6 bases; bases outside gene matches: 18. This CDR3 is built from 17 residues. CDR3 loop: CASSKDWLAGVQDTQYF. The CDR3 DNA reads as TGTGCCAGCTCGAAGGACTGGTTGGCGGGAGTTCAGGATACGCAGTATTTT. The full variable domain, in which reference TRBV18 and TRBJ2-3 provide the parts outside the CDR3, is NAGVMQNPRHLVRRRGQEARLRCSPMKGHSHVYWYRQLPEEGLKFMVYLQKENIIDESGMPKERFSAEFPKEGPSILRIQQVVRGDSAAYFCASSKDWLAGVQDTQYFGPGTRLTVL.

This chain connects TRBV6-1 to TRBJ2-5; D uncertain. The germline gives CDR1 MNHNS, CDR2 SASEGT. V was cut by 2 bases and J by 7 bases, with 8 bases left in between. This CDR3 spans 12 amino acids. The CDR3 here is CASSETVGTQYF. The CDR3 region has the DNA TGTGCCAGCAGTGAAACCGTGGGGACCCAGTACTTC.

Only a few counts were recorded for this clone. The chain couples TRBV11-2 to TRBJ2-4; D is possibly TRBD1 (5 bases). The germline gives CDR1 SGHAT, CDR2 FQNNGV. CDR3 length: 16 amino acids. The V end was cut by 3 bases, the J end by 0 bases, with 12 bases between. Here the CDR3 DNA reads TGTGCCAGCAGCTTTGGACACTCACTAGCCAAAAACATTCAGTACTTC. Protein product: CASSFGHSLAKNIQYF.

The chain couples TRBV6-5 to TRBJ2-7; TRBD1 might be the D (5 bases). The ends were cut back, 0 bases at V and 0 bases at J, with 12 bases in the middle. The CDR3 sequence is 16 residues long. Germline V gives CDR1 MNHEY, CDR2 SVGAGI. Here the CDR3 DNA reads TGTGCCAGCAGTTACTCAGCCCCGGACATCTCCTACGAGCAGTACTTC. This translates into CASSYSAPDISYEQYF.

V and J are TRBV19 and TRBJ2-3, with D unresolved. Germline values: CDR1 LNHDA, CDR2 SQIVND (reference sequence). The length of the CDR3 is 15 residues. Trimming took off 6 bases at V and 1 base at J, with 14 bases between the two ends. In DNA form, the CDR3 reads TGTGCCAGTAGCGCACAAGGGCACGGCACAGATACGCAGTATTTT. Protein sequence: CASSAQGHGTDTQYF.

The chain links TRBV7-3 to TRBJ2-1; D might be TRBD1 or TRBD2, each matching 5 bases. The CDR3 is 14 residues long. Looked up from germline, CDR1 is SGHTA and CDR2 is FQGTGA. V was pared by 5 bases and J by 5 bases, with 13 bases between. The CDR3 sequence is CASSPGAGNNEQFF. DNA for the CDR3: TGTGCCAGCAGCCCCGGGGCAGGAAACAATGAGCAGTTCTTC.

The chain links TRBV6-5 to TRBJ1-2; perhaps TRBD1 as D (5 bases). With 2 bases removed from V and 4 bases from J, the gap between germline ends came to 11 bases. The CDR3 covers 14 residues. The germline V gene has CDR1 MNHEY and CDR2 SVGAGI. CDR3 sequence: CASSYVGRPYGYTF. Written as DNA, the CDR3 is TGTGCCAGCAGTTACGTGGGACGGCCCTATGGCTACACCTTC.

The chain has TRBV19 and TRBJ1-4, with TRBD1 matching over 7 bases. Germline CDR1 reads LNHDA; CDR2 reads SQIVND (reference sequence). The CDR3 runs 13 residues. V lost 5 bases and J lost 17; bases outside the gene matches: 14. This CDR3 is CASSGSVGTVVFF. Written as DNA, the CDR3 is TGTGCCAGTAGTGGCAGCGTCGGGACAGTTGTCTTTTTT.